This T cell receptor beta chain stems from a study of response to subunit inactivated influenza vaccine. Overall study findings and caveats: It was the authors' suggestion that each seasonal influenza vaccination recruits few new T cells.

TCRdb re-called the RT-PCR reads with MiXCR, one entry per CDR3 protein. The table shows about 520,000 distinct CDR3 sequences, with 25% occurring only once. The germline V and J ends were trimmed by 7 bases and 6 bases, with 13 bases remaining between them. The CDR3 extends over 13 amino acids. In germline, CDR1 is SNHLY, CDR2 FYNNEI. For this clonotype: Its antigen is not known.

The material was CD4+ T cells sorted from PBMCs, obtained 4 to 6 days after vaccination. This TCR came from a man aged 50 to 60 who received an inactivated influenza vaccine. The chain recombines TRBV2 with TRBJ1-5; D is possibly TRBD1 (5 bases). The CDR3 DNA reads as TGTGCCAGCAAGGATTGGGGGACTCAGCCCCAGCATTTT. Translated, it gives CASKDWGTQPQHF. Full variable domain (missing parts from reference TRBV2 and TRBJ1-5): EPEVTQTPSHQVTQMGQEVILRCVPISNHLYFYWYRQILGQKVEFLVSFYNNEISEKSEIFDDQFSVERPDGSNFTLKIRSTKLEDSAMYFCASKDWGTQPQHFGDGTRLSIL.